Listed below are T cell receptor beta chains from one sample, sequenced in a study of T cells after yellow fever vaccination. In TCRdb, the 5' RACE reads were re-called with MiXCR into one record per CDR3 protein. Found here are more than 350,000 distinct CDR3 sequences, around 10% of them singletons; the top ten hold roughly 18%. This material consisted of PBMCs, taken on the day of the first yellow fever vaccination. The origin of the receptors is a man aged 18 to 35 who received the YFV17D yellow fever vaccine. Each CDR3 is given with its conserved first and last residue.

j_call,v_call,cdr3_aa
TRBJ2-3,TRBV5-1,CASSSQYGVGTDTQYF
TRBJ2-1,TRBV18,CASSAGGHNEQFF
TRBJ2-2,TRBV29-1,CSVEGGFKGTGELFF
TRBJ2-7,TRBV12-3/TRBV12-4,CASSQVGGITVGYEQYF
TRBJ2-3,TRBV3-1,CASSQVLAGYTDTQYF
TRBJ1-1,TRBV5-1,CASSSLGLNTEAFF
TRBJ2-1,TRBV7-2,CASSSMGQEYYNEQFF
TRBJ1-5,TRBV5-5,CASSLGQVNQPQHF
TRBJ1-6,TRBV7-6,CASSLVAGQSAPLHF
TRBJ2-7,TRBV12-3/TRBV12-4,CASRQGYEQYF
TRBJ2-3,TRBV6-2/TRBV6-3,CASSYGTGASTDTQYF
TRBJ2-3,TRBV6-1,CASRMGPPDTQYF
TRBJ2-1,TRBV10-3,CAIRESGRNEQFF
TRBJ2-2,TRBV11-3,CASSPPGVGTGELFF
TRBJ2-4,TRBV28,CASSFRTGYGIQYF
TRBJ2-2,TRBV9,CASSLSGYTGELFF
TRBJ2-5,TRBV6-1,CASSPTFTGTQYF
TRBJ2-5,TRBV7-7,CASSWSDRGETQYF
TRBJ1-1,TRBV3-1,CASSQGDRWAEAFF
TRBJ2-5,TRBV20-1,CSARERGPETQYF
TRBJ2-3,TRBV7-2,CASSLWIPRDTQYF
TRBJ2-3,TRBV20-1,CSARGGTSVDTQYF
TRBJ2-3,TRBV5-4,CASSGERADTQYF
TRBJ1-1,TRBV6-1,CATDVRINTEAFF
TRBJ1-3,TRBV7-6,CASSHYRDSGNTIYF
TRBJ1-3,TRBV7-2,CASSLQDRSGNTIYF
TRBJ2-3,TRBV7-9,CASSLSGGVGADTQYF
TRBJ2-2,TRBV6-5,CASSYLTGTINTGELFF
TRBJ1-2,TRBV3-1,CASSQELGVYGYTF
TRBJ2-5,TRBV7-9,CASSLRSGAETQYF
TRBJ1-1,TRBV20-1,CSARQGTSNTEAFF